Included here is one TCR beta chain sequence, with context. The sample holds other DNA sequences that translate to the same CDR3. This specimen comes from a study of blood T cell repertoires in COVID-19. Overall study context: Researchers got acute and convalescent COVID-19 samples from the United States, Italy and Spain. Sample material is recorded as cDNA or gDNA derived from T cells, B-cell-depleted T cells, or PBMCs.

V was shortened by 4 bases and J by 2 bases, with 9 bases between the two germline ends. Per germline, CDR1 SGHRS and CDR2 YFSETQ. This CDR3 region has 14 residues. The repertoire was sequenced with immunoSEQ multiplex PCR; TCRdb's copy has only in-frame clones and lacks some. Among about 220,000 clones listed, 82% were seen once. This receptor was obtained from a woman in her seventies with COVID-19, enrolled during active disease. Input material: peripheral blood. The rearrangement links TRBV5-1 to TRBJ2-2; perhaps TRBD2 as D (5 bases). The CDR3 coding sequence is TGCGCCAGCAGCCTAGGACTTAACACCGGGGAGCTGTTTTTT. This codes for CASSLGLNTGELFF.